This T cell receptor beta chain is from a study of PD-1 blockade in classical Hodgkin lymphoma. CDR3 length equals 17 residues. J was trimmed by 8 bases and V by 2 bases; bases with no gene match: 12. Germline CDR1 LGHNT, CDR2 FRNRAP. The repertoire was sequenced with immunoSEQ multiplex PCR; TCRdb's copy has only in-frame clones and lacks some. The data contain more than 85,000 clones, nearly 95% of them singletons. Each patient's relapse followed autologous stem cell transplantation, and brentuximab vedotin exposure varied. The sequencing here drew on peripheral blood mononuclear cells (PBMCs), taken before the second cycle of nivolumab. This receptor was identified in a human donor with classical Hodgkin lymphoma. The chain recombines TRBV12-5 with TRBJ2-1; 10 nucleotides align to TRBD2. The CDR3 loop is CASGLNLLAGEGYEQFF. Here the CDR3 DNA reads TGTGCTAGTGGTTTGAACCTTCTAGCGGGAGAAGGTTATGAGCAGTTCTTC.